The rows below give T cell receptor beta chains drawn from one sample of a study of CD8+ T cells in alopecia areata. The data were produced by immunoSEQ multiplex PCR, yet TCRdb's version contains in-frame clones alone and is incomplete. This repertoire shows nearly 95,000 clones, more than 65% found once; its top ten account for 15% to 20%. The source was CD8+ T cells sorted from blood, collected around week 46, from a patient treated with tofacitinib. These receptors were obtained from a human donor with alopecia areata. The CDR3 runs from the conserved cysteine through the conserved F or W. D genes are given only for firm matches. The size of a clone is reported for some rows only, either as once, few or many, or as a class for expanded clones.

D,J,size,V,CDR3,DNA
.,TRBJ1-3,.,TRBV9,CASSGTRTEYSGNTIYF,TGTGCCAGCAGCGGAACTCGGACAGAATACTCTGGAAACACCATATATTTT
TRBD1,TRBJ1-1,.,TRBV5-1,CASSLAGTARHTNTEAFF,TGCGCCAGCAGCTTGGCCGGGACAGCGAGACACACGAACACTGAAGCTTTCTTT
.,TRBJ1-1,.,TRBV29-1,CSVEAGTPEAFF,TGCAGCGTTGAGGCGGGGACGCCAGAAGCTTTCTTT
.,TRBJ2-3,.,TRBV7-7,CASSSRTTDTQYF,TGTGCCAGCAGCTCCAGGACCACAGATACGCAGTATTTT
TRBD1,TRBJ2-1,.,TRBV29-1,CSVAPKDRTYYNEQFF,TGCAGCGTTGCCCCGAAGGACAGGACCTACTACAATGAGCAGTTCTTC
TRBD1,TRBJ2-5,.,TRBV4-3,CASSQDTNTRGETQYF,TGCGCCAGCAGCCAAGACACCAATACCAGGGGGGAGACCCAGTACTTC
.,TRBJ2-7,once,TRBV27,CASSLRWGVNEQYF,TGTGCCAGCAGTTTACGATGGGGTGTTAACGAGCAGTACTTC
TRBD1,TRBJ1-5,.,TRBV5-6,CASSLQGGQPQHF,TGTGCCAGCAGCTTACAGGGGGGTCAGCCCCAGCATTTT
TRBD2,TRBJ2-4,once,TRBV6-5,CASSQFQGGNQYF,TGTGCCAGCAGTCAATTTCAGGGAGGGAATCAGTACTTC
.,TRBJ1-1,few,TRBV30,CAWSVSRTSGPQGNTEAFF,TGTGCCTGGAGTGTAAGTAGGACGTCGGGTCCTCAGGGGAACACTGAAGCTTTCTTT